Listed below are T cell receptor beta chains from one sample, sequenced in a study of T cells after yellow fever vaccination. TCRdb independently ran MiXCR on the 5' RACE reads; one entry per CDR3 protein. Found here are 500,000 to 650,000 distinct CDR3 sequences, less than 15% of them singletons; the top ten hold around an eighth. The sequenced sample was PBMCs, obtained on the day of the yellow fever booster vaccination. The receptor set was obtained from a man aged 30 to 39 who received the YFV17D yellow fever vaccine. Both conserved end residues are part of each CDR3. Fields, in order: V gene, D gene, J gene, clone size, CDR3 DNA, CDR3 protein. The D gene is left open where the match is weak. Clone size is given for some rows only: seen once, a few or many times, or a class if the clone is expanded.

TRBV10-3	-	TRBJ2-5	-	TGTGCCATCCGGGGGACATCGGAGACCCAGTACTTC	CAIRGTSETQYF
TRBV20-1	-	TRBJ2-1	-	TGCAGTGCTAGAGATCTGAATGAGCAGTTCTTC	CSARDLNEQFF
TRBV6-4	-	TRBJ2-3	-	TGTGCCAGCAGTGACGGGAACACAGATACGCAGTATTTT	CASSDGNTDTQYF
TRBV11-2	-	TRBJ2-4	-	TGTGCCAGCAGATCTATCAGCGGTACAAACATTCAGTACTTC	CASRSISGTNIQYF
TRBV20-1	TRBD2	TRBJ2-1	few	TGCAGTGCCCCCCGGGGGGGTTACCTGAACAATGAGCAGTTCTTC	CSAPRGGYLNNEQFF
TRBV20-1	-	TRBJ1-5	-	TGCAGTGCTAGAGTGGACCCCAATCAGCCCCAGCATTTT	CSARVDPNQPQHF
TRBV10-3	-	TRBJ2-7	-	TGTGCCACCAGGGGCACGGCCTACGAGCAGTACTTC	CATRGTAYEQYF
TRBV5-1	-	TRBJ1-5	-	TGCGCCAGCAGCTTCCGAAACCCCCAGCATTTT	CASSFRNPQHF
TRBV7-2	TRBD2	TRBJ2-5	few	TGTGCCAGCAGCTTCGGACTAGCGGGGATTCAAGAGACCCAGTACTTC	CASSFGLAGIQETQYF
TRBV20-1	-	TRBJ2-4	-	TGCAGTGCCAACGAGGGGTCCAAAAACATTCAGTACTTC	CSANEGSKNIQYF
TRBV4-2	TRBD1	TRBJ2-5	few	TGTGCCAGCAGCCAACCGAGGACAGGGGGAGAGACCCAGTACTTC	CASSQPRTGGETQYF
TRBV7-9	-	TRBJ1-1	-	TGTGCCAGCATTGGATGGGCCTTGAACACTGAAGCTTTCTTT	CASIGWALNTEAFF
TRBV2	-	TRBJ2-3	-	TGTGCCAGCAGCTTCCAGCGGGCCAGCACAGATACGCAGTATTTT	CASSFQRASTDTQYF
TRBV29-1	-	TRBJ2-3	-	TGCAGCGCCAAGAGACCCGGGACGTATACCGATACGCAGTATTTT	CSAKRPGTYTDTQYF
TRBV12-3/TRBV12-4	TRBD2	TRBJ2-1	many	TGTGCCAGCAGGAGCGCCGGGACTAGCGGCAATGAGCAGTTCTTC	CASRSAGTSGNEQFF
TRBV5-6	TRBD2	TRBJ2-1	few	TGTGCCAGCAGCTTGACCCTAGCGGCCTACAATGAGCAGTTCTTC	CASSLTLAAYNEQFF
TRBV27	TRBD1	TRBJ1-1	few	TGTGCCAGCAGTCTGGGACAGGGGGCGAACGCTGAAGCTTTCTTT	CASSLGQGANAEAFF
TRBV6-2/TRBV6-3	TRBD2	TRBJ2-7	-	TGTGCCAGCAGTCCCCCCGGACTAGCGGGAGCAGGCGAGCAGTACTTC	CASSPPGLAGAGEQYF
TRBV5-1	TRBD1	TRBJ1-1	few	TGCGCCAGCAGCTTGGGGTCGGCAGGGGGGACTGAAGCTTTCTTT	CASSLGSAGGTEAFF
TRBV4-1	TRBD1	TRBJ2-1	-	TGCGCCAGCCTCCAGGGGCCCGGGACAGGGAGTTACAATGAGCAGTTCTTC	CASLQGPGTGSYNEQFF
TRBV27	TRBD1	TRBJ1-1	-	TGTGCCAGCAGTTCCGCAGGGGGCTGGGCGAACACTGAAGCTTTCTTT	CASSSAGGWANTEAFF
TRBV5-1	-	TRBJ2-7	many	TGCGCCAGCAGCAGCATGAGCAGCTCCTACGAGCAGTACTTC	CASSSMSSSYEQYF
TRBV5-1	-	TRBJ1-3	-	TGCGCCAGCAGTGTGGACGGATTTGGAAACACCATATATTTT	CASSVDGFGNTIYF
TRBV20-1	TRBD2	TRBJ2-2	few	TGCAGTACCGGCGGTCCAGCGGGAGCTACCGGGGAGCTGTTTTTT	CSTGGPAGATGELFF
TRBV20-1	TRBD2	TRBJ2-1	few	TGCAGTGCTAGGCACAGCAGCGGGATCAATGAGCAGTTCTTC	CSARHSSGINEQFF
TRBV7-8	-	TRBJ2-1	few	TGTGCCAGCAGCTTTGCTCTAGCTACGTCCTACAATGAGCAGTTCTTC	CASSFALATSYNEQFF
TRBV7-2	-	TRBJ2-3	-	TGTGCCAGCAGCTTCGCAGTAGGGACAGATACGCAGTATTTT	CASSFAVGTDTQYF
TRBV12-3/TRBV12-4	-	TRBJ2-5	few	TGTGCCAGCAGTAATGACAAGCAAGAGACCCAGTACTTC	CASSNDKQETQYF
TRBV3-1	-	TRBJ2-2	few	TGTGCCAGCAGCCCTGGGCTTTTTAACACCGGGGAGCTGTTTTTT	CASSPGLFNTGELFF
TRBV20-1	TRBD2	TRBJ2-5	few	TGCAGTGCTATTGTAGCGGGAGTGGAGACCCAGTACTTC	CSAIVAGVETQYF
TRBV9	TRBD2	TRBJ2-5	-	TGTGCCAGCAGCGGGCGGGAGTTCCGAGAGACCCAGTACTTC	CASSGREFRETQYF
TRBV20-1	-	TRBJ2-3	few	TGCAGTGCGCGGACTTGGGGAGAGGGTACGCAGTATTTT	CSARTWGEGTQYF
TRBV9	-	TRBJ2-1	-	TGTGCCAGCAGCACTAGACAGGCTAGCTCCTACAATGAGCAGTTCTTC	CASSTRQASSYNEQFF
TRBV6-1	TRBD1	TRBJ2-3	-	TGTGCCAGCAGGAGACAGGGGGCGATCGCAGATACGCAGTATTTT	CASRRQGAIADTQYF
TRBV18	TRBD2	TRBJ2-2	-	TGTGCCAGCTCAGCAGCGACTAGCGGGAGTACCGGGGAGCTGTTTTTT	CASSAATSGSTGELFF
TRBV5-6	-	TRBJ2-1	-	TGTGCCTTTCAGGACCAGGTCGGGGGCAATGAGCAGTTCTTC	CAFQDQVGGNEQFF
TRBV28	-	TRBJ2-3	-	TGTGCCTCAACAAAACGAGATACGCAGTATTTT	CASTKRDTQYF
TRBV7-2	-	TRBJ2-2	few	TGTGCCAGCCGCTCAGCGGTGGGAGCGACCGGGGAGCTGTTTTTT	CASRSAVGATGELFF
TRBV12-3/TRBV12-4	-	TRBJ1-4	-	TGTGCCAGCAGACGGGATTCAACTAATGAAAAACTGTTTTTT	CASRRDSTNEKLFF
TRBV20-1	-	TRBJ2-5	-	TGCAGTGCTCTTAGCGGAAAAGAGACCCAGTACTTC	CSALSGKETQYF
TRBV5-1	-	TRBJ2-2	many	TGCGCCAGCAGCTCGGGACAGAACACCGGGGAGCTGTTTTTT	CASSSGQNTGELFF
TRBV20-1	-	TRBJ1-2	few	TGCAGTGCTAGCCACAGGGTAGCCCTATATGGCTACACCTTC	CSASHRVALYGYTF
TRBV4-2	-	TRBJ2-2	-	TGTGCCATGAGCCCCGGCCGCCTGGGCTGGTACACCGGGGAGCTGTTTTTT	CAMSPGRLGWYTGELFF